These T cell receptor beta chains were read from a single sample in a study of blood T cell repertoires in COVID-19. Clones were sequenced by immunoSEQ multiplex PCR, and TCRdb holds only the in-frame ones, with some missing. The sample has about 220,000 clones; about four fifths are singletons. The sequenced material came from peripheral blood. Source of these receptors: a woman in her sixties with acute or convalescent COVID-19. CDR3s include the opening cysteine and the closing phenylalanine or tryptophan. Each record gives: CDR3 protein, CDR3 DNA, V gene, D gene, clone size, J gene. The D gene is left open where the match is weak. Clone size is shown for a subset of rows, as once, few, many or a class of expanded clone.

CASSYTRTGIETQYF TGTGCCAGCAGTTACACCAGAACAGGGATAGAGACCCAGTACTTC TRBV6-2/TRBV6-3 . . TRBJ2-5
CASSKLAGGPGELFF TGTGCCAGTAGTAAGCTTGCGGGGGGGCCTGGGGAGCTGTTTTTT TRBV19 TRBD2 . TRBJ2-2
CASSLDSGTPNEQFF TGTGCCAGCAGCTTAGACAGCGGGACCCCCAATGAGCAGTTCTTC TRBV7-2 TRBD2 . TRBJ2-1
CASSIPQGGTGYGYTF TGTGCCAGTAGTATACCCCAAGGAGGGACAGGGTACGGCTACACCTTC TRBV19 TRBD1 . TRBJ1-2
CASSSHLGLAGQETQYF TGCGCCAGCAGCTCCCACCTGGGACTAGCGGGGCAAGAGACCCAGTACTTC TRBV5-1 TRBD2 . TRBJ2-5
CASSPDRVQPQHF TGTGCCAGCAGTCCGGACAGGGTACAGCCCCAGCATTTT TRBV28 TRBD1 . TRBJ1-5
CAAGAPGGPQHF TGTGCCGCGGGGGCCCCTGGGGGGCCCCAGCATTTT TRBV28 . few TRBJ1-5
CASMPGQAYQPQHF TGTGCCAGCATGCCGGGACAGGCGTATCAGCCCCAGCATTTT TRBV2 TRBD1 once TRBJ1-5
CASSRQGLTNYGYTF TGTGCCAGCAGTCGACAGGGCCTAACTAACTATGGCTACACCTTC TRBV27 TRBD1 few TRBJ1-2
CASSFDRGFADTQYF TGTGCCAGCAGCTTTGACAGGGGGTTCGCAGATACGCAGTATTTT TRBV7-3 TRBD1 . TRBJ2-3
CASRRSSGGLLTQYF TGTGCCAGCAGACGGTCTAGCGGGGGGCTCCTGACGCAGTATTTT TRBV28 TRBD2 . TRBJ2-3
CAWSVRTVDEQYF TGTGCCTGGAGTGTAAGGACAGTGGACGAGCAGTACTTC TRBV30 . . TRBJ2-7
CASRETGQSYGYTF TGTGCCAGCAGGGAGACGGGACAGTCCTATGGCTACACCTTC TRBV2 TRBD1 . TRBJ1-2
CASSAGTSGSGDTQYF TGCGCCAGCAGCGCTGGGACTAGCGGGTCGGGGGATACGCAGTATTTT TRBV5-1 TRBD2 . TRBJ2-3
CASSPRTGKYEQYF TGTGCCAGCAGTCCAAGGACAGGGAAATACGAGCAGTACTTC TRBV6-5 TRBD1 . TRBJ2-7
CASSLFQEAFF TGTGCCAGCAGCTTGTTTCAGGAAGCTTTCTTT TRBV5-8 . few TRBJ1-1
CASSQDTQGEAFF TGTGCCAGCAGCCAAGATACACAGGGTGAAGCTTTCTTT TRBV4-2 . . TRBJ1-1
CAWSQGSFNQPQHF TGTGCCTGGAGTCAGGGCTCGTTCAATCAGCCCCAGCATTTT TRBV30 . once TRBJ1-5
CASSVWDRGQGGYTF TGTGCCAGCAGCGTGTGGGACAGGGGGCAGGGAGGCTACACCTTC TRBV9 TRBD1 . TRBJ1-2
CASSGGTSGYNEQFF TGTGCCAGCAGCGGGGGGACTAGCGGTTACAATGAGCAGTTCTTC TRBV5-5 TRBD2 . TRBJ2-1
CASSYSRQRADTQYF TGTGCCAGCAGTTACTCCCGCCAGCGGGCAGATACGCAGTATTTT TRBV6-5 . once TRBJ2-3
CASSLGGAAEQYF TGTGCCAGCAGCCTCGGGGGGGCGGCCGAGCAGTACTTC TRBV13 TRBD2 . TRBJ2-7
CASSLQGNNSPLHF TGTGCCAGCAGCTTACAGGGAAATAATTCACCCCTCCACTTT TRBV7-9 . . TRBJ1-6
CASSQHPVPRGTEAFF TGTGCCAGTAGTCAGCACCCGGTCCCAAGGGGGACTGAAGCTTTCTTT TRBV19 . . TRBJ1-1
CASSLGLGQVNMNTEAFF TGTGCCAGCAGCTTAGGTCTCGGACAGGTGAACATGAACACTGAAGCTTTCTTT TRBV11-2 TRBD1 few TRBJ1-1
CASSQGQGAPLANYGYTF TGTGCCAGCAGCCAAGGACAGGGGGCTCCTTTAGCTAACTATGGCTACACCTTC TRBV4-2 TRBD1 . TRBJ1-2
CASSSTGIEAFF TGTGCCAGCAGCTCCACAGGGATTGAAGCTTTCTTT TRBV7-8 . . TRBJ1-1
CASSQGTAQETQYF TGCGCCAGCAGCCAAGGGACAGCACAAGAGACCCAGTACTTC TRBV4-1 . . TRBJ2-5
CASSLVGAPYNEQYF TGTGCCAGCAGCTTAGTGGGGGCTCCCTATAACGAGCAGTACTTC TRBV7-2 . . TRBJ2-7
CASSLTSGAYTQYF TGTGCCAGCAGTTTGACTAGCGGGGCCTATACGCAGTATTTT TRBV7-3 TRBD2 . TRBJ2-3
CASSKDRYNEQFF TGTGCCAGCAGCAAAGACAGATACAATGAGCAGTTCTTC TRBV11-1 . . TRBJ2-1